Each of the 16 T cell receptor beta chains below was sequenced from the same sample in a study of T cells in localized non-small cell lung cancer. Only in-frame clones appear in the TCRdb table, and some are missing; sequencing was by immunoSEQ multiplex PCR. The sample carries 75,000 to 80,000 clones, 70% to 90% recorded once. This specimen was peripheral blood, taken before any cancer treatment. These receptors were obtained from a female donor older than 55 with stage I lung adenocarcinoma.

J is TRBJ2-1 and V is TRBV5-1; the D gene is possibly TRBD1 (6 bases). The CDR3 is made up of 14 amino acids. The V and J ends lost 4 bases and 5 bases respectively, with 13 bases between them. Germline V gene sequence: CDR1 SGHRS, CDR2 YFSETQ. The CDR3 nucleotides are TGCGCCAGCAGCGGAGGACGGGACAACAATGAGCAGTTCTTC. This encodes CASSGGRDNNEQFF.

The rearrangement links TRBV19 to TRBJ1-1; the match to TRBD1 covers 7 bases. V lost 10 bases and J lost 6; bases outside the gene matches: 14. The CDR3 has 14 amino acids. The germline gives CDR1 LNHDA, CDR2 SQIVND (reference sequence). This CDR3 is CATSLRQGSSEAFF. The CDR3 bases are TGTGCCACCTCTCTTAGACAGGGTAGCTCTGAAGCTTTCTTT.

The CDR3 bases are TGTGCCAGCAGCTTGGGTAGTACAGATACGCAGTATTTT. It encodes CASSLGSTDTQYF. The V gene is TRBV13, the J gene TRBJ2-3; D remains ambiguous. The V end lost 3 bases, the J end lost 3 bases, and 7 bases lay between the germline ends. CDR3 length: 13 amino acids. Germline V gene sequence: CDR1 PRHDT, CDR2 FYEKMQ (reference sequence).

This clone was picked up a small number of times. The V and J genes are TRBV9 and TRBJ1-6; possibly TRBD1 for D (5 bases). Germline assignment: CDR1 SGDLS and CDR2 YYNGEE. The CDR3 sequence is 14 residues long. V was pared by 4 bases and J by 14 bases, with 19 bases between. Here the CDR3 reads CASSIQETSETLHF. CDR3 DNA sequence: TGTGCCAGCAGCATACAGGAGACAAGTGAGACCCTCCACTTT. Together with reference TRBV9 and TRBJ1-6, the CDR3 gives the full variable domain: DSGVTQTPKHLITATGQRVTLRCSPRSGDLSVYWYQQSLDQGLQFLIQYYNGEERAKGNILERFSAQQFPDLHSELNLSSLELGDSALYFCASSIQETSETLHFGNGTRLTVT.

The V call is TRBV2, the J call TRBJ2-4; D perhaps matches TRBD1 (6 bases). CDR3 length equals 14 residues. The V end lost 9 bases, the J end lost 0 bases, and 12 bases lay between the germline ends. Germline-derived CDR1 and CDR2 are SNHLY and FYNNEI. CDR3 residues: CASRQDLAKNIQYF. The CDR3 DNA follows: TGTGCCAGTAGACAGGACCTAGCCAAAAACATTCAGTACTTC.

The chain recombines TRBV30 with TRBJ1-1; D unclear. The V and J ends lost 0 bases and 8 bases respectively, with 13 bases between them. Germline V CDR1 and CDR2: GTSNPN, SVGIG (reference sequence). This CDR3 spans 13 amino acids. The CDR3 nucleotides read TGTGCCTGGAGTGTAGGCGGTCCCGGAGAAGCTTTCTTT. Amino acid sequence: CAWSVGGPGEAFF.

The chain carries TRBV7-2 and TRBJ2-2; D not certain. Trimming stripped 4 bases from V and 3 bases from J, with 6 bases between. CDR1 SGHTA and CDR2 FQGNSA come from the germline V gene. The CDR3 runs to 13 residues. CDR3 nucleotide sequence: TGTGCCAGCAGCTCCCCCGACACCGGGGAGCTGTTTTTT. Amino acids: CASSSPDTGELFF.

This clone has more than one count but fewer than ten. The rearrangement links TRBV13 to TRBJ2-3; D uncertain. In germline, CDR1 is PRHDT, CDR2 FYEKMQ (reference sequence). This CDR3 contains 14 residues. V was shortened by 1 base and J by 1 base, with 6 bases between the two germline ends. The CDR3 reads CASSLARRTDTQYF. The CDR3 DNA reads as TGTGCCAGCAGCTTAGCTCGTCGCACAGATACGCAGTATTTT.

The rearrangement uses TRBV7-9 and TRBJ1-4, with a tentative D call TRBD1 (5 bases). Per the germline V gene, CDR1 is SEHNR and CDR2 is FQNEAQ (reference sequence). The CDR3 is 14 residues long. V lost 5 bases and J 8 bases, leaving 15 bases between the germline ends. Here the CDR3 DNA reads TGTGCCAGCAGCCCCAGGGTATCACAAGAAAAACTGTTTTTT. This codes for CASSPRVSQEKLFF.

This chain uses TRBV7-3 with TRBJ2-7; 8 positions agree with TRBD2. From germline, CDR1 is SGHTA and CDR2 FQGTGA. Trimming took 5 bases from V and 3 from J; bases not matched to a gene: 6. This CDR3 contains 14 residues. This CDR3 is CASSATAGGYEQYF. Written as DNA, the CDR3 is TGTGCCAGCAGCGCCACGGCGGGGGGCTACGAGCAGTACTTC.

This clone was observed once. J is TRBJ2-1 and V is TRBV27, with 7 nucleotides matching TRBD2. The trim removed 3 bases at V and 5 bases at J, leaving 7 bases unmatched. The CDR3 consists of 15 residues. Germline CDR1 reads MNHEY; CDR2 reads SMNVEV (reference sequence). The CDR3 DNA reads TGTGCCAGCAGTTTTTCGGGACTAACTAACAATGAGCAGTTCTTC. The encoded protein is CASSFSGLTNNEQFF.

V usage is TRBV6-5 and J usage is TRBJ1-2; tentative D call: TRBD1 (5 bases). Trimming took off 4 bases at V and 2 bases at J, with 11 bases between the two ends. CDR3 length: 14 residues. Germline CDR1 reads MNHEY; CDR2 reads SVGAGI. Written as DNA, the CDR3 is TGTGCCAGCAGTTTAACCTCAGGGAACTATGGCTACACCTTC. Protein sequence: CASSLTSGNYGYTF.

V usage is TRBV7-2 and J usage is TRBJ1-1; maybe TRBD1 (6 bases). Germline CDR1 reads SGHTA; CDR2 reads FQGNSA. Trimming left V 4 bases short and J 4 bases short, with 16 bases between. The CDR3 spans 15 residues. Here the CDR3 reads CASSSRSLGGTEAFF. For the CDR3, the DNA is TGTGCCAGCAGCTCCCGATCGCTAGGGGGCACTGAAGCTTTCTTT.

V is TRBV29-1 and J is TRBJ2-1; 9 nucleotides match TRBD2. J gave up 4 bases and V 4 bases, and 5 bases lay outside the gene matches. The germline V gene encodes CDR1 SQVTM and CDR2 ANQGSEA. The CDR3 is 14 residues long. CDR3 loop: CSVARGGPYNEQFF. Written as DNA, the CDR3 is TGCAGCGTTGCGCGGGGGGGCCCATACAATGAGCAGTTCTTC.

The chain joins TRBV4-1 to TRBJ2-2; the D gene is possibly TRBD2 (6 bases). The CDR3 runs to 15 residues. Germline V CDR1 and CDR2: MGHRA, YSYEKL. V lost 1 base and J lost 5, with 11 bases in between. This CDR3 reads CASSQGLAPTGELFF. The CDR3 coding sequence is TGCGCCAGCAGCCAAGGGCTAGCGCCGACCGGGGAGCTGTTTTTT.

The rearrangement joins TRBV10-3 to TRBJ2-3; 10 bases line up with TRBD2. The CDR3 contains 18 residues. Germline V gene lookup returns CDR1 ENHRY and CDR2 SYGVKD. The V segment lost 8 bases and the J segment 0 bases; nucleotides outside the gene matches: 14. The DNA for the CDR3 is TGTGCCATCGCCCTCCGGGGAGCGGGAGGGACTAGCACAGATACGCAGTATTTT. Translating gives CAIALRGAGGTSTDTQYF.